The entry below gives a single T cell receptor (beta chain) sequence along with its context. Antigen: not known. These data originate in a study of shared clonotypes between healthy human individuals. Study-wide findings and caveats: Shared clonotypes: approximately 5.3% naive CD4, around 4% naive CD8, over 2% memory CD4, 0.4% to 0.45% memory CD8.

The CDR3 covers 14 residues. V was cut by 5 bases and J by 5 bases, with 15 bases left in between. In germline, CDR1 is LNHDA, CDR2 SQIVND (reference sequence). The data were produced by immunoSEQ multiplex PCR, yet TCRdb's version contains in-frame clones alone and is incomplete. This table holds about 2.4 million clones, roughly 92% found once. This receptor was identified in a man younger than 30 in good health. Sequencing was done on a sample of naive CD4+ T cells sorted from blood. Subset in this sample: CD45RA+ positively selected. The chain couples TRBV19 to TRBJ1-1; maybe TRBD1 (6 bases). The CDR3 coding sequence is TGTGCCAGTAGTCCCCCCGGGGGCAGGACTGAAGCTTTCTTT. This gives the protein CASSPPGGRTEAFF.